This is a list of T cell receptor beta chains from one sample in a study of blood T cell repertoires in COVID-19. Profiled with immunoSEQ multiplex PCR; TCRdb holds only in-frame clones, not every one. This repertoire shows about 190,000 clones, 65% to 80% found once; its top ten account for approximately 15%. The sequenced material came from peripheral blood. The receptors come from a man aged 50-60 years who had recovered from COVID-19. Each CDR3 is given with its conserved first and last residue. Each record gives: J gene, D gene, V gene, clone size, CDR3 protein, CDR3 DNA. D genes are given only for firm matches. A row's size may be missing; if present it is once, few, many or a size class.

j_call: TRBJ2-3; d_call: .; v_call: TRBV7-3; clone_size: .; cdr3_aa: CASSLSGSSTDTQYF; cdr3_nt: TGTGCCAGCAGCTTAAGCGGATCTAGCACAGATACGCAGTATTTT
j_call: TRBJ1-2; d_call: .; v_call: TRBV30; clone_size: .; cdr3_aa: CAWRAGGDYGYTF; cdr3_nt: TGTGCCTGGAGGGCCGGGGGGGACTATGGCTACACCTTC
j_call: TRBJ1-2; d_call: .; v_call: TRBV7-2; clone_size: .; cdr3_aa: CASSLDRADGYTF; cdr3_nt: TGTGCCAGCAGCTTAGACAGGGCGGATGGCTACACCTTC
j_call: TRBJ2-2; d_call: TRBD1; v_call: TRBV29-1; clone_size: .; cdr3_aa: CSVTSTGAGELFF; cdr3_nt: TGCAGCGTAACAAGCACAGGGGCCGGGGAGCTGTTTTTT
j_call: TRBJ2-7; d_call: .; v_call: TRBV14; clone_size: once; cdr3_aa: CASSQVQPSEQYF; cdr3_nt: TGTGCCAGCAGCCAAGTCCAGCCTAGTGAGCAGTACTTC
j_call: TRBJ2-5; d_call: TRBD1; v_call: TRBV5-4; clone_size: .; cdr3_aa: CASSLQGMQETQYF; cdr3_nt: TGTGCCAGCAGCCTACAGGGGATGCAAGAGACCCAGTACTTC
j_call: TRBJ2-5; d_call: .; v_call: TRBV19; clone_size: .; cdr3_aa: CASSMGSEGVGETQYF; cdr3_nt: TGTGCCAGTAGTATGGGCTCTGAGGGGGTCGGAGAGACCCAGTACTTC
j_call: TRBJ2-3; d_call: TRBD1; v_call: TRBV28; clone_size: .; cdr3_aa: CASSSTGGSTDTQYF; cdr3_nt: TGTGCCAGCAGTTCGACAGGGGGGTCCACAGATACGCAGTATTTT
j_call: TRBJ2-5; d_call: TRBD2; v_call: TRBV6-1; clone_size: .; cdr3_aa: CASSEALRGTSGNHKTQYF; cdr3_nt: TGTGCCAGCAGTGAAGCGCTTCGGGGTACTAGCGGGAATCACAAGACCCAGTACTTC
j_call: TRBJ2-3; d_call: TRBD1; v_call: TRBV19; clone_size: .; cdr3_aa: CASRDRGGVDTQYF; cdr3_nt: TGTGCCAGCAGGGACAGGGGAGGGGTAGATACGCAGTATTTT
j_call: TRBJ2-7; d_call: .; v_call: TRBV7-6; clone_size: once; cdr3_aa: CASSQNTYEQYF; cdr3_nt: TGTGCCAGCAGCCAAAACACCTACGAGCAGTACTTC
j_call: TRBJ2-1; d_call: TRBD1; v_call: TRBV24-1; clone_size: .; cdr3_aa: CATSGAGTGVGEQFF; cdr3_nt: TGTGCCACCAGTGGAGCGGGGACAGGGGTCGGTGAGCAGTTCTTC
j_call: TRBJ2-1; d_call: TRBD1; v_call: TRBV29-1; clone_size: .; cdr3_aa: CSATGGRRYEQFF; cdr3_nt: TGCAGCGCGACAGGGGGCCGTCGGTATGAGCAGTTCTTC
j_call: TRBJ2-7; d_call: TRBD2; v_call: TRBV4-3; clone_size: .; cdr3_aa: CASSLRAGLREQYF; cdr3_nt: TGCGCCAGCAGCCTGCGAGCGGGGCTTCGCGAGCAGTACTTC
j_call: TRBJ2-7; d_call: TRBD2; v_call: TRBV13; clone_size: .; cdr3_aa: CASSVASGNPYEQYF; cdr3_nt: TGTGCCAGCAGCGTGGCTAGCGGGAACCCCTACGAGCAGTACTTC
j_call: TRBJ1-2; d_call: .; v_call: TRBV7-9; clone_size: .; cdr3_aa: CASSQSGGGYLGYGYTF; cdr3_nt: TGTGCCAGCAGCCAATCCGGCGGGGGGTATTTAGGCTATGGCTACACCTTC
j_call: TRBJ1-1; d_call: TRBD1; v_call: TRBV11-2; clone_size: .; cdr3_aa: CASSLRDSEAFF; cdr3_nt: TGTGCCAGCAGTCTAAGGGACAGTGAAGCTTTCTTT
j_call: TRBJ2-7; d_call: .; v_call: TRBV27; clone_size: .; cdr3_aa: CASSARPSSTGSYEQYF; cdr3_nt: TGTGCCAGCAGTGCGCGCCCCAGCAGCACAGGTAGCTACGAGCAGTACTTC
j_call: TRBJ2-7; d_call: TRBD1; v_call: TRBV7-2; clone_size: .; cdr3_aa: CASSLDVGRGYEQYF; cdr3_nt: TGTGCCAGCAGCTTAGATGTCGGCAGGGGGTACGAGCAGTACTTC
j_call: TRBJ2-6; d_call: .; v_call: TRBV18; clone_size: .; cdr3_aa: CASSPAGSGANVLTF; cdr3_nt: TGTGCCAGCTCACCGGCTGGCTCTGGGGCCAACGTCCTGACTTTC
j_call: TRBJ2-7; d_call: TRBD2; v_call: TRBV3-1/TRBV3-2; clone_size: .; cdr3_aa: CASSPKDSSGPVRSSYEQYF; cdr3_nt: TGTGCCAGCAGCCCTAAAGACTCTAGCGGGCCCGTACGATCCTCCTACGAGCAGTACTTC
j_call: TRBJ2-2; d_call: TRBD2; v_call: TRBV30; clone_size: .; cdr3_aa: CAWSVQGLASTGELFF; cdr3_nt: TGTGCCTGGAGTGTACAAGGACTAGCGAGCACCGGGGAGCTGTTTTTT
j_call: TRBJ2-5; d_call: TRBD2; v_call: TRBV10-3; clone_size: .; cdr3_aa: CAISEGGLAGGETQYF; cdr3_nt: TGTGCCATCAGTGAGGGAGGACTAGCGGGAGGCGAGACCCAGTACTTC
j_call: TRBJ1-2; d_call: .; v_call: TRBV21-1; clone_size: few; cdr3_aa: CASSNDPRGRGIANYGYTF; cdr3_nt: TGTGCCAGCAGCAATGACCCTAGAGGAAGGGGCATCGCTAACTATGGCTACACCTTC
j_call: TRBJ2-1; d_call: TRBD2; v_call: TRBV7-2; clone_size: .; cdr3_aa: CASSPGLAGSKQFF; cdr3_nt: TGTGCCAGCAGCCCCGGACTAGCGGGATCCAAGCAGTTCTTC
j_call: TRBJ1-1; d_call: .; v_call: TRBV5-4; clone_size: .; cdr3_aa: CASSYGGTEAFF; cdr3_nt: TGTGCCAGCAGCTACGGGGGGACTGAAGCTTTCTTT
j_call: TRBJ2-7; d_call: .; v_call: TRBV28; clone_size: .; cdr3_aa: CASSPGDGPYEQYF; cdr3_nt: TGTGCCAGCAGTCCAGGGGACGGGCCCTACGAGCAGTACTTC
j_call: TRBJ2-6; d_call: .; v_call: TRBV7-2; clone_size: .; cdr3_aa: CASSFSSSGANVLTF; cdr3_nt: TGTGCCAGCAGCTTCTCTAGCTCTGGGGCCAACGTCCTGACTTTC
j_call: TRBJ1-2; d_call: .; v_call: TRBV19; clone_size: .; cdr3_aa: CASSIGGGEVGYTF; cdr3_nt: TGTGCCAGTAGTATAGGCGGCGGCGAAGTAGGCTACACCTTC
j_call: TRBJ2-1; d_call: TRBD1; v_call: TRBV15; clone_size: .; cdr3_aa: CATSRVGGTVYNEQFF; cdr3_nt: TGTGCCACCAGCAGAGTAGGTGGGACAGTATACAATGAGCAGTTCTTC
j_call: TRBJ1-5; d_call: TRBD1; v_call: TRBV5-6; clone_size: once; cdr3_aa: CASSQATGDNQPQHF; cdr3_nt: TGTGCCAGCAGCCAAGCGACAGGGGACAATCAGCCCCAGCATTTT
j_call: TRBJ2-2; d_call: TRBD1; v_call: TRBV19; clone_size: .; cdr3_aa: CASSRGQGYSTGELFF; cdr3_nt: TGTGCCAGTAGTAGGGGACAGGGGTACTCCACCGGGGAGCTGTTTTTT
j_call: TRBJ1-1; d_call: .; v_call: TRBV19; clone_size: once; cdr3_aa: CASSSSGLEAFF; cdr3_nt: TGTGCCAGTAGTTCGTCGGGACTCGAAGCTTTCTTT
j_call: TRBJ2-1; d_call: TRBD2; v_call: TRBV19; clone_size: .; cdr3_aa: CASSIGEGLVLF; cdr3_nt: TGTGCCAGTAGTATAGGAGAAGGACTAGTTCTCTTC
j_call: TRBJ1-4; d_call: .; v_call: TRBV28; clone_size: .; cdr3_aa: CASSGMQARGGQGKLFF; cdr3_nt: TGTGCCAGCAGCGGAATGCAAGCACGGGGGGGCCAGGGAAAACTGTTTTTT
j_call: TRBJ2-3; d_call: TRBD1; v_call: TRBV18; clone_size: .; cdr3_aa: CASSQGQAITDTQYF; cdr3_nt: TGTGCCAGCTCACAGGGACAGGCGATCACAGATACGCAGTATTTT
j_call: TRBJ1-4; d_call: .; v_call: TRBV3-1/TRBV3-2; clone_size: .; cdr3_aa: CASSPKQSWPFYEKLFF; cdr3_nt: TGTGCCAGCAGCCCGAAACAGTCCTGGCCCTTTTATGAAAAACTGTTTTTT
j_call: TRBJ2-7; d_call: .; v_call: TRBV7-9; clone_size: .; cdr3_aa: CASGTNSYEQYF; cdr3_nt: TGTGCCAGCGGTACAAATTCCTACGAGCAGTACTTC
j_call: TRBJ1-5; d_call: .; v_call: TRBV28; clone_size: .; cdr3_aa: CASRDTGHDNQPQHF; cdr3_nt: TGTGCCAGCAGAGACACAGGGCATGACAATCAGCCCCAGCATTTT
j_call: TRBJ2-1; d_call: .; v_call: TRBV5-1; clone_size: .; cdr3_aa: CASSLNSNNEQFF; cdr3_nt: TGCGCCAGCAGCTTGAACTCAAACAATGAGCAGTTCTTC
j_call: TRBJ1-6; d_call: .; v_call: TRBV16; clone_size: .; cdr3_aa: CASSQSRIVESPLHF; cdr3_nt: TGTGCCAGCAGCCAATCGAGAATCGTAGAATCACCCCTCCACTTT
j_call: TRBJ2-5; d_call: .; v_call: TRBV5-5; clone_size: .; cdr3_aa: CASSLQMGETQYF; cdr3_nt: TGTGCCAGCAGCTTGCAAATGGGCGAGACCCAGTACTTC
j_call: TRBJ2-3; d_call: TRBD2; v_call: TRBV9; clone_size: .; cdr3_aa: CASSVGSGGTSSTDTQYF; cdr3_nt: TGTGCCAGCAGCGTCGGAAGCGGGGGGACCTCTAGCACAGATACGCAGTATTTT
j_call: TRBJ2-1; d_call: TRBD2; v_call: TRBV7-8; clone_size: .; cdr3_aa: CASSRGLAENEQFF; cdr3_nt: TGTGCCAGCAGCCGAGGACTAGCGGAAAATGAGCAGTTCTTC
j_call: TRBJ1-2; d_call: TRBD1; v_call: TRBV9; clone_size: .; cdr3_aa: CASSTTGSSYTF; cdr3_nt: TGTGCCAGCAGCACGACAGGGAGTAGCTACACCTTC
j_call: TRBJ1-2; d_call: TRBD1; v_call: TRBV28; clone_size: .; cdr3_aa: CASGDRGVYGYTF; cdr3_nt: TGTGCCAGCGGGGACAGGGGGGTATATGGCTACACCTTC
j_call: TRBJ2-1; d_call: TRBD2; v_call: TRBV24-1; clone_size: .; cdr3_aa: CATSDLPGTSLGEQFF; cdr3_nt: TGTGCCACCAGTGATTTGCCCGGGACTAGCCTGGGTGAGCAGTTCTTC
j_call: TRBJ1-1; d_call: .; v_call: TRBV4-1; clone_size: .; cdr3_aa: CASWGGQDTEAFF; cdr3_nt: TGCGCCAGTTGGGGGGGGCAGGACACTGAAGCTTTCTTT
j_call: TRBJ1-1; d_call: TRBD1; v_call: TRBV5-5; clone_size: .; cdr3_aa: CASRTLDRDTEAFF; cdr3_nt: TGTGCCAGCAGGACATTGGACAGGGACACTGAAGCTTTCTTT
j_call: TRBJ1-4; d_call: .; v_call: TRBV2; clone_size: .; cdr3_aa: CASSLQGIGVSEKLFF; cdr3_nt: TGTGCCAGCAGTCTACAGGGTATAGGGGTTAGTGAAAAACTGTTTTTT
j_call: TRBJ2-1; d_call: TRBD2; v_call: TRBV7-9; clone_size: few; cdr3_aa: CASSLVRGGRAYNEQFF; cdr3_nt: TGTGCCAGCAGCTTAGTACGTGGCGGGAGGGCTTACAATGAGCAGTTCTTC
j_call: TRBJ2-7; d_call: TRBD2; v_call: TRBV10-3; clone_size: .; cdr3_aa: CAITTTGTSGSPLYEQYF; cdr3_nt: TGTGCCATCACCACCACCGGGACTAGCGGGAGCCCTCTCTACGAGCAGTACTTC
j_call: TRBJ2-3; d_call: .; v_call: TRBV10-3; clone_size: .; cdr3_aa: CAISDTGNTDTQYF; cdr3_nt: TGTGCCATCAGTGACACAGGCAACACAGATACGCAGTATTTT
j_call: TRBJ2-3; d_call: .; v_call: TRBV28; clone_size: .; cdr3_aa: CASTPGDGADSTDTQYF; cdr3_nt: TGTGCCAGCACCCCTGGCGATGGGGCAGATAGCACAGATACGCAGTATTTT